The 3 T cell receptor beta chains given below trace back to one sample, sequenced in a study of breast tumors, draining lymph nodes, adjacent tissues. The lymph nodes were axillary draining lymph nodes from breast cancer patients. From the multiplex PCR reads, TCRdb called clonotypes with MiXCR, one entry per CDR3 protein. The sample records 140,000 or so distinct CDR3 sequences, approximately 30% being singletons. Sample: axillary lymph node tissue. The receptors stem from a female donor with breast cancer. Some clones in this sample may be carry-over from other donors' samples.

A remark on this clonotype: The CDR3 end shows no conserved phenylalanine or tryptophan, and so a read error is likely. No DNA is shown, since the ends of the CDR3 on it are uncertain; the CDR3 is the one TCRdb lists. The CDR3 sequence: CASSQDRTT. The chain has TRBV4-2 and TRBJ2-7. The CDR3 length is 9 residues, termini included. The germline V gene encodes CDR1 LGHNA and CDR2 YNFKEQ.

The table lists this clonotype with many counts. The CDR3 DNA reads TGTGCCAGCAGCTTAGACCCCGCAGGTTCCTACGAGCAGTACTTC. This sequence encodes CASSLDPAGSYEQYF. V gene TRBV11-2 combines with J gene TRBJ2-7; D is unclear. Trimming stripped 0 bases from V and 1 base from J, with 10 bases between. The CDR3 sequence is 15 residues long. CDR1 and CDR2 from the germline V gene are SGHAT and FQNNGV.

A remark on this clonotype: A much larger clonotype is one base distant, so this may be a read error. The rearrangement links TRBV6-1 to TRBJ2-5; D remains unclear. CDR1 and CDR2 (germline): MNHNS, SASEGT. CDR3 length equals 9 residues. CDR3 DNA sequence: TGTGCCAGCGGTGAACCGCGGTACTTC. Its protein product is CASGEPRYF.